Below, 24 T cell receptor beta chains from the same sample are listed, as sequenced in a study of blood T cell repertoires in COVID-19. Assay used: immunoSEQ multiplex PCR; TCRdb lists only in-frame clones, some missing. The top ten clones hold 1.7% of a sample with some 390,000 clones, about nine tenths of them seen once. The sample consisted of PBMCs or T cells enriched from blood (not recorded which). The source of these receptors is a woman in her thirties who had recovered from COVID-19.

The chain joins TRBV4-1 to TRBJ2-7; D may be TRBD1 (5 bases). Between the trimmed V and J ends, which lost 1 base and 3 bases, there was a span of 10 bases. CDR3 length: 14 residues. From germline, CDR1 is MGHRA and CDR2 YSYEKL. CDR3 nucleotides: TGCGCCAGCAGCCAAGTAGCAGGGCGCTACGAGCAGTACTTC. It codes for CASSQVAGRYEQYF.

The V gene is TRBV11-2, the J gene TRBJ1-1; the D gene is possibly TRBD1 (5 bases). This CDR3 has 16 residues. Germline values: CDR1 SGHAT, CDR2 FQNNGV. V was clipped by 5 bases and J by 7 bases, with 23 bases between them. CDR3 region: CASSSISFVGAGEAFF. DNA for the CDR3: TGTGCCAGCAGCAGTATCTCGTTTGTAGGGGCTGGTGAAGCTTTCTTT.

This chain connects TRBV5-5 to TRBJ1-4; D is uncertain. Looked up from germline, CDR1 is SGHKS and CDR2 is YYEKEE (reference sequence). Trimming shortened V by 3 bases and J by 0 bases, and 9 bases separated the two germline ends. This CDR3 is built from 15 residues. The CDR3 spells CASSSGSATNEKLFF. CDR3 DNA sequence: TGTGCCAGCAGCTCGGGGTCTGCAACTAATGAAAAACTGTTTTTT.

The V and J genes are TRBV19 and TRBJ1-1; the D is unclear. Trimming pared 2 bases from V and 5 bases from J, leaving 9 bases between. Looked up from germline, CDR1 is LNHDA and CDR2 is SQIVND (reference sequence). The length of the CDR3 is 13 residues. The CDR3 is CASSIKRGTEAFF. CDR3 coding DNA: TGTGCCAGTAGTATAAAGAGAGGGACTGAAGCTTTCTTT.

The rearrangement joins TRBV3-1 (or the pseudogene TRBV3-2) to TRBJ1-3; D gene uncertain. Trimming took 1 base from V and 0 from J, leaving 7 bases between them. CDR1 and CDR2 (germline): LGHDT, YNNKEL (reference sequence). This CDR3 is 15 amino acids long. The CDR3 nucleotides read TGTGCCAGCAGCCAAGGACGGAGCTCTGGAAACACCATATATTTT. It yields the protein CASSQGRSSGNTIYF.

V and J are TRBV24-1 and TRBJ1-5, with TRBD1 matching 7 bases. Germline CDR1 is KGHDR and CDR2 is SFDVKD. The CDR3 length is 15 residues. The V gene end was trimmed by 3 bases and the J gene end by 5 bases; junction bases not matched to a gene: 6. The CDR3 DNA is TGTGCCACCAGTGATCCGACAGGGACGGATCAGCCCCAGCATTTT. Translation gives CATSDPTGTDQPQHF.

The chain has TRBV2 and TRBJ2-1; TRBD2 aligns across 10 bases. V dropped 7 bases and J dropped 5; count of bases not matched to a gene: 5. Germline V gives CDR1 SNHLY, CDR2 FYNNEI. This CDR3 spans 14 amino acids. The CDR3: CASILAGGHNEQFF. The CDR3 DNA is TGTGCCAGCATATTAGCGGGGGGCCACAATGAGCAGTTCTTC.

The chain combines TRBV28 with TRBJ2-7; 8 positions agree with TRBD1. There are 14 residues in the CDR3. CDR1 and CDR2 from the germline V gene are MDHEN and SYDVKM. Trimming took 6 bases from V and 6 from J; bases not matched to a gene: 10. In nucleotides, the CDR3 is TGTGCCAGCAGCTCCTGGGAGACAGGGGCCGAGCAGTACTTC. Protein: CASSSWETGAEQYF.

V is TRBV18 and J is TRBJ2-1; 10 bases align to TRBD2. Germline CDR1 and CDR2: KGHSH and LQKENI. The CDR3 sequence is 17 residues long. After removal of 1 base from V and 9 bases from J, the junction contained 12 bases not matched to a gene. CDR3 sequence reads: CASSPRSSASGSSEQFF. The CDR3 coding sequence is TGTGCCAGCTCACCACGCTCCTCGGCTAGCGGGAGTAGTGAGCAGTTCTTC.

This sequence joins TRBV3-1 (or the pseudogene TRBV3-2) and TRBJ1-2, with 9 bases aligning to TRBD1. Trimming at V came to 3 bases and at J to 8 bases, leaving 4 bases not matched to a gene. This CDR3 spans 13 amino acids. The germline V gene encodes CDR1 LGHDT and CDR2 YNNKEL (reference sequence). CDR3 DNA: TGTGCCAGCAGCCAGGGGACAGGGCGAGGCTACACCTTC. This sequence encodes CASSQGTGRGYTF.

This CDR3 is CASSHRDTQYF. As DNA, the CDR3 is TGTGCCAGCAGCCACAGAGATACGCAGTATTTT. This rearrangement joins TRBV3-1 (or the pseudogene TRBV3-2) to TRBJ2-3; D remains ambiguous. Germline V CDR1 and CDR2: LGHDT, YNNKEL (reference sequence). V was cut by 3 bases and J by 5 bases, with 3 bases left in between. CDR3 length: 11 amino acids.

The genes are TRBV18 and TRBJ1-3, with D possibly TRBD1 on 5 matching bases. V was trimmed by 3 bases and J by 2 bases, leaving 17 bases between them. Germline CDR1 reads KGHSH; CDR2 reads LQKENI. The CDR3 totals 17 residues. CDR3 bases: TGTGCCAGCTCACCGGTTCCAGGGCAAAAAACTGGAAACACCATATATTTT. Translating gives CASSPVPGQKTGNTIYF. Filled out from reference TRBV18 and TRBJ1-3, the complete variable domain reads NAGVMQNPRHLVRRRGQEARLRCSPMKGHSHVYWYRQLPEEGLKFMVYLQKENIIDESGMPKERFSAEFPKEGPSILRIQQVVRGDSAAYFCASSPVPGQKTGNTIYFGEGSWLTVV.

The chain carries TRBV6-5 and TRBJ2-7; 8 bases map to TRBD1. V dropped 6 bases and J dropped 4; count of bases not matched to a gene: 5. Germline V lookup: CDR1 MNHEY, CDR2 SVGAGI. The CDR3 is 13 residues long. The DNA of the CDR3 is TGTGCCAGCAGGCCGACAGGGGTTTACGAGCAGTACTTC. It translates to CASRPTGVYEQYF.

The chain combines TRBV27 with TRBJ1-1; maybe TRBD1 (6 bases). Trimming took 5 bases from V and 5 from J, leaving 21 bases between them. The CDR3 sequence is 16 residues long. Looked up from germline, CDR1 is MNHEY and CDR2 is SMNVEV (reference sequence). This CDR3 reads CASSAIFRGLGTEAFF. CDR3 nucleotide sequence: TGTGCCAGCAGTGCAATCTTCAGGGGACTAGGAACTGAAGCTTTCTTT.

The rearrangement joins TRBV6-5 to TRBJ2-7; D is possibly TRBD2 (8 bases). Trimming pared 2 bases from V and 5 bases from J, leaving 16 bases between. CDR3 size: 15 residues. The germline gives CDR1 MNHEY, CDR2 SVGAGI. The CDR3 loop reads CASSYAGGQPNEQYF. In DNA form, the CDR3 reads TGTGCCAGCAGTTACGCGGGGGGACAGCCTAACGAGCAGTACTTC.

V usage is TRBV3-1 (or the pseudogene TRBV3-2) and J usage is TRBJ1-4, with TRBD1 matching 8 bases. CDR3 length: 15 amino acids. V dropped 4 bases and J dropped 7; count of bases not matched to a gene: 8. Per the germline V gene, CDR1 is LGHDT and CDR2 is YNNKEL (reference sequence). CDR3 protein: CASSRRQGLSEKLFF. DNA for the CDR3: TGTGCCAGCAGCCGCAGACAGGGGCTGTCTGAAAAACTGTTTTTT.

This chain uses TRBV10-1 with TRBJ1-1; D gene uncertain. CDR3 length: 13 amino acids. CDR1 is WNHNN and CDR2 is SYGVQD in the germline V gene (reference sequence). V lost 5 bases and J lost 5, with 12 bases in between. CDR3 region: CASSPLGRTEAFF. DNA for the CDR3: TGCGCCAGCAGTCCCTTGGGGAGGACTGAAGCTTTCTTT.

This clone showed up just once. The chain uses TRBV6-2 or TRBV6-3 and TRBJ1-1, with TRBD1 matching 7 bases. The CDR3 length is 14 residues. The V gene end was trimmed by 2 bases and the J gene end by 5 bases; junction bases not matched to a gene: 5. Germline CDR1 reads MNHEY; CDR2 reads SVGEGT. CDR3 coding DNA: TGTGCCAGCAGTTACCCGACAGGGAAAACTGAAGCTTTCTTT. Protein product: CASSYPTGKTEAFF.

The chain joins TRBV5-1 to TRBJ2-1, with 10 bases matching TRBD2. Germline trimming cut 5 bases from V and 9 bases from J; bases unmatched to any gene: 8. CDR1 is SGHRS and CDR2 is YFSETQ in the germline V gene. The CDR3 is 14 residues long. Here the CDR3 DNA reads TGCGCCAGCAGTTTCAGCGGGAGGGGCAGTGAGCAGTTCTTC. Translating gives CASSFSGRGSEQFF.

This chain uses TRBV28 with TRBJ2-3, with 8 bases matching TRBD1. CDR1 is MDHEN and CDR2 is SYDVKM in the germline V gene. V lost 8 bases and J lost 0; bases outside the gene matches: 7. The CDR3 runs to 15 residues. This CDR3 is CASGPGGLSTDTQYF. The CDR3 nucleotides read TGTGCCAGCGGCCCAGGGGGCCTTAGCACAGATACGCAGTATTTT. Together with reference TRBV28 and TRBJ2-3, the CDR3 gives the full variable domain: DVKVTQSSRYLVKRTGEKVFLECVQDMDHENMFWYRQDPGLGLRLIYFSYDVKMKEKGDIPEGYSVSREKKERFSLILESASTNQTSMYLCASGPGGLSTDTQYFGPGTRLTVL.

This chain joins TRBV7-3 and TRBJ1-3; D may be TRBD1 (5 bases). Deletions cut 5 bases from V and 3 bases from J, with 8 bases between. Germline lookup yields CDR1 SGHTA and CDR2 FQGTGA. This CDR3 has 13 amino acids. CDR3 DNA: TGTGCCAGCAGCGAGGGACTTGGAAACACCATATATTTT. Amino acid sequence: CASSEGLGNTIYF. Using reference TRBV7-3 and TRBJ1-3 for the parts outside the CDR3, the full variable domain is GAGVSQTPSNKVTEKGKYVELRCDPISGHTALYWYRQSLGQGPEFLIYFQGTGAADDSGLPNDRFFAVRPEGSVSTLKIQRTERGDSAVYLCASSEGLGNTIYFGEGSWLTVV.

The chain employs TRBV28 and TRBJ2-2; 9 bases agree with TRBD2. The V and J ends lost 1 base and 5 bases, in that order; junction bases with no gene match: 11. The CDR3 length is 18 residues. CDR1 is MDHEN, CDR2 SYDVKM, per germline. This CDR3 reads CASSLLRRASGNTGELFF. For the CDR3, the DNA is TGTGCCAGCAGTTTATTACGCCGGGCTAGCGGGAATACCGGGGAGCTGTTTTTT. Full variable domain (rest looked up from reference TRBV28 and TRBJ2-2): DVKVTQSSRYLVKRTGEKVFLECVQDMDHENMFWYRQDPGLGLRLIYFSYDVKMKEKGDIPEGYSVSREKKERFSLILESASTNQTSMYLCASSLLRRASGNTGELFFGEGSRLTVL.

The CDR3 is CASSYRRLAGENEQFF. The CDR3 region has the DNA TGTGCCAGCAGTTACCGACGCCTAGCGGGAGAAAATGAGCAGTTCTTC. The rearrangement links TRBV6-2 or TRBV6-3 to TRBJ2-1, with 10 bases aligning to TRBD2. The CDR3 is 16 residues long. V gave up 2 bases and J gave up 7 bases; unmatched junction bases: 8. Looked up from germline, CDR1 is MNHEY and CDR2 is SVGEGT.

The V call is TRBV6-2 or TRBV6-3, the J call TRBJ1-3; no clear D gene. CDR1 is MNHEY and CDR2 is SVGEGT in the germline V gene. The CDR3 loop spans 14 amino acids. V dropped 0 bases and J dropped 4 bases, with 7 bases sitting between them. This chain's CDR3 is CASSYSLRGNTIYF. The DNA for the CDR3 is TGTGCCAGCAGTTACTCGCTCCGGGGAAACACCATATATTTT.